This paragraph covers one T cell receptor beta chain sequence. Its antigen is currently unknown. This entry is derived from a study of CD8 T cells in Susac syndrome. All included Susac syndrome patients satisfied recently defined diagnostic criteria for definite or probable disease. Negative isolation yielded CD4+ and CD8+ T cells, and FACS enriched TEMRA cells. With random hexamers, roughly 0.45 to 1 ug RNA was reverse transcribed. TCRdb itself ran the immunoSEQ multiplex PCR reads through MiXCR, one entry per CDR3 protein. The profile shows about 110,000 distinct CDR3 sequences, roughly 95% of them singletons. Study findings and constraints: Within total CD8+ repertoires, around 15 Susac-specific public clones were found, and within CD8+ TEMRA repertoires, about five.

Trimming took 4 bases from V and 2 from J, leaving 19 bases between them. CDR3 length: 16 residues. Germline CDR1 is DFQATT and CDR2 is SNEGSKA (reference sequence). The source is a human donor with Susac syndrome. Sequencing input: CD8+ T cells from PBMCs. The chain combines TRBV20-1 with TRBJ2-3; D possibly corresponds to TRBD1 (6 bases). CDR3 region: CSAKNPRTETTDTQYF. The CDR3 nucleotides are TGCAGTGCTAAAAACCCCCGGACAGAAACCACAGATACGCAGTATTTT.